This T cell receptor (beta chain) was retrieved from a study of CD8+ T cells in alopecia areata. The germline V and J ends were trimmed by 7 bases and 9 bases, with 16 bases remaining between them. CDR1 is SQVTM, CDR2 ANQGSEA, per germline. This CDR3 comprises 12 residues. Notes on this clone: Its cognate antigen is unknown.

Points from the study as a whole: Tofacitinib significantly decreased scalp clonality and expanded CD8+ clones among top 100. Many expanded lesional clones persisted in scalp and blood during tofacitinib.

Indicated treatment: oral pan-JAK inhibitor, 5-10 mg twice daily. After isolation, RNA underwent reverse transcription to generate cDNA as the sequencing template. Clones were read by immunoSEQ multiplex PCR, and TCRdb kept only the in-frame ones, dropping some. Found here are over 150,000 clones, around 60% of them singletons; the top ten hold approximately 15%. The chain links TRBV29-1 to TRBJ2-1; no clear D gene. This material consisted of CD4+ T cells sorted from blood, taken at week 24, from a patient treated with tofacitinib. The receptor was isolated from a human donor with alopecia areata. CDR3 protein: CSARTAVSEQFF. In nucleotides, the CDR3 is TGCAGCGCCCGGACGGCAGTGAGTGAGCAGTTCTTC.